This T cell receptor (beta chain) is drawn from a study of technical replicates of blood from several donors. V lost 0 bases and J lost 5, with 7 bases in between. The V gene's germline CDR1 is LNHNV and CDR2 YYDKDF (reference sequence). This CDR3 is 13 amino acids long. Clones were read by immunoSEQ multiplex PCR, and TCRdb kept only the in-frame ones, dropping some. Seen here are about 75,000 clones, approximately 96% observed once, and the top ten hold around 0.18%. The TCR comes from a human donor in good health. The J gene is TRBJ1-2, the V gene TRBV15; D gene uncertain. The specimen sequenced was T cells isolated from PBMCs. CDR3 nucleotide sequence: TGTGCCACCAGCAGAGATAGGCGGTATGGCTACACCTTC. This translates into CATSRDRRYGYTF.